This T cell receptor (beta chain) was recovered during a study of T cell repertoires in cytomegalovirus infection. Study information: Indications came from public TCR beta signatures; they pointed to CMV infection and to a matching HLA type.

TCRdb re-analysed the reads in MiXCR, keeping a single row per CDR3 protein. This repertoire shows about 310,000 distinct CDR3 sequences, around 25% found once; its top ten account for 13%. Findings of the study overall: CMV-specific HLA-C-restricted TCR beta clonotypes dominated the ex vivo response.

Per the germline V gene, CDR1 is SGHRS and CDR2 is YFSETQ. The CDR3 contains 14 residues. The V gene lost 1 base and the J gene lost 3 bases, with 10 bases spanning the gap. Details on this clonotype: Its target is not known.

The sequencing used cultured PBMCs, collected from culture after CMV antigen stimulation. The rearrangement joins TRBV5-1 to TRBJ1-1, with TRBD1 as a possible D gene (6 bases). The source of this sequence is a human donor in good health (CMV status not recorded). Some clones in this sample may be carry-over from other donors' samples. This CDR3 is CASSLRGSDTEAFF. The CDR3 region has the DNA TGCGCCAGCAGCTTGAGGGGGAGTGACACTGAAGCTTTCTTT.